Listed below are T cell receptor beta chains from one sample, sequenced in a study of T cells in Graves' hyperthyroidism and ophthalmopathy. TCRdb re-called the multiplex PCR reads through MiXCR, storing one row per CDR3 protein. Here the sample spans 370,000 or so distinct CDR3 sequences, around 14% being singletons. Sequencing was carried out using blood. The receptors come from a woman aged 18-29 years with Graves' hyperthyroidism that later progressed to Graves' ophthalmopathy. Each CDR3 is given with its conserved first and last residue. A D gene is named only where the DNA matches it firmly. Where a row states a size, it is once, few, many or the class of an expanded clone; other rows omit it.

V	size	J	D	CDR3	DNA
TRBV6-2/TRBV6-3	-	TRBJ2-1	TRBD2	CASSYSSGRGNEQFF	TGTGCCAGCAGTTACTCGAGCGGGAGAGGCAATGAGCAGTTCTTC
TRBV12-3/TRBV12-4	many	TRBJ1-2	TRBD1	CASRTGTGSLNYGYTF	TGTGCCAGCAGGACCGGGACAGGGTCCCTTAACTATGGCTACACCTTC
TRBV7-9	-	TRBJ2-5	TRBD2	CASRSRLAGGIQETQYF	TGTGCCAGCAGATCTAGACTAGCGGGAGGGATCCAAGAGACCCAGTACTTC
TRBV18	few	TRBJ1-2	-	CASSPAGTMTNYGYTF	TGTGCCAGCTCACCGGCCGGGACAATGACTAACTATGGCTACACCTTC
TRBV6-2/TRBV6-3	-	TRBJ1-2	-	CASTSQGVQKNYGYTF	TGTGCCAGCACCAGCCAGGGAGTTCAAAAGAACTATGGCTACACCTTC
TRBV7-9	many	TRBJ2-7	-	CASSSPGSVKYEQYF	TGTGCCAGCAGCTCCCCAGGCAGCGTCAAATACGAGCAGTACTTC
TRBV12-3/TRBV12-4	many	TRBJ2-3	-	CASSLSSSDTQYF	TGTGCCAGCAGTTTATCGTCGTCAGATACGCAGTATTTT
TRBV2	many	TRBJ2-3	TRBD2	CASSRAGGTDTQYF	TGTGCCAGCAGTAGAGCGGGAGGAACAGATACGCAGTATTTT
TRBV20-1	many	TRBJ1-1	TRBD1	CSAKGQGRFTEAFF	TGCAGTGCAAAGGGACAGGGTAGATTCACTGAAGCTTTCTTT
TRBV20-1	many	TRBJ2-7	-	CSADNNQGPYEQYF	TGCAGTGCTGACAATAACCAGGGTCCCTACGAGCAGTACTTC
TRBV9	many	TRBJ2-7	TRBD1	CASSVGQGAYEQYF	TGTGCCAGCAGCGTAGGACAGGGGGCGTACGAGCAGTACTTC
TRBV6-2/TRBV6-3	many	TRBJ2-1	TRBD1	CASSYGTMTGKDEQFF	TGTGCCAGCAGCTACGGGACGATGACAGGGAAGGATGAGCAGTTCTTC
TRBV28	-	TRBJ1-1	-	CASKRDFHMNTEAFF	TGTGCCAGCAAGCGGGATTTTCACATGAACACTGAAGCTTTCTTT
TRBV3-1	many	TRBJ2-1	-	CASSQDLIGFSHEQFF	TGTGCCAGCAGCCAAGATCTAATAGGGTTTTCACATGAGCAGTTCTTC